Below, one T cell receptor beta chain is given with its context. Trimming cost V 0 bases and J 3 bases, with 9 bases left between them. Per germline, CDR1 SGHRS and CDR2 YFSETQ. The length of the CDR3 is 15 residues. In the original processing: Estimates of nucleated cell counts were drawn from the amplification of reference gene primers. Profiled with immunoSEQ multiplex PCR; TCRdb holds only in-frame clones, not every one. That table is the source of V, J and clone size, and D and trimming were worked out from the DNA. The repertoire holds 270,000 or so clones, with 85% as singletons. The data were taken from a study of blood T cell repertoires in COVID-19. Study overall: There were acute and convalescent COVID-19 samples, and they came from the United States, Italy and Spain. The cDNA or gDNA used as material had been derived from T cells, B-cell-depleted T cells, or PBMCs.

The TCR was taken from a human donor in a cohort sampled during active COVID-19. This sequence joins TRBV5-1 and TRBJ1-4; no clear D. The source material was peripheral blood. The CDR3 nucleotides are TGCGCCAGCAGCTTGGAGGGAGTTGCTAATGAAAAACTGTTTTTT. Encoded protein: CASSLEGVANEKLFF.